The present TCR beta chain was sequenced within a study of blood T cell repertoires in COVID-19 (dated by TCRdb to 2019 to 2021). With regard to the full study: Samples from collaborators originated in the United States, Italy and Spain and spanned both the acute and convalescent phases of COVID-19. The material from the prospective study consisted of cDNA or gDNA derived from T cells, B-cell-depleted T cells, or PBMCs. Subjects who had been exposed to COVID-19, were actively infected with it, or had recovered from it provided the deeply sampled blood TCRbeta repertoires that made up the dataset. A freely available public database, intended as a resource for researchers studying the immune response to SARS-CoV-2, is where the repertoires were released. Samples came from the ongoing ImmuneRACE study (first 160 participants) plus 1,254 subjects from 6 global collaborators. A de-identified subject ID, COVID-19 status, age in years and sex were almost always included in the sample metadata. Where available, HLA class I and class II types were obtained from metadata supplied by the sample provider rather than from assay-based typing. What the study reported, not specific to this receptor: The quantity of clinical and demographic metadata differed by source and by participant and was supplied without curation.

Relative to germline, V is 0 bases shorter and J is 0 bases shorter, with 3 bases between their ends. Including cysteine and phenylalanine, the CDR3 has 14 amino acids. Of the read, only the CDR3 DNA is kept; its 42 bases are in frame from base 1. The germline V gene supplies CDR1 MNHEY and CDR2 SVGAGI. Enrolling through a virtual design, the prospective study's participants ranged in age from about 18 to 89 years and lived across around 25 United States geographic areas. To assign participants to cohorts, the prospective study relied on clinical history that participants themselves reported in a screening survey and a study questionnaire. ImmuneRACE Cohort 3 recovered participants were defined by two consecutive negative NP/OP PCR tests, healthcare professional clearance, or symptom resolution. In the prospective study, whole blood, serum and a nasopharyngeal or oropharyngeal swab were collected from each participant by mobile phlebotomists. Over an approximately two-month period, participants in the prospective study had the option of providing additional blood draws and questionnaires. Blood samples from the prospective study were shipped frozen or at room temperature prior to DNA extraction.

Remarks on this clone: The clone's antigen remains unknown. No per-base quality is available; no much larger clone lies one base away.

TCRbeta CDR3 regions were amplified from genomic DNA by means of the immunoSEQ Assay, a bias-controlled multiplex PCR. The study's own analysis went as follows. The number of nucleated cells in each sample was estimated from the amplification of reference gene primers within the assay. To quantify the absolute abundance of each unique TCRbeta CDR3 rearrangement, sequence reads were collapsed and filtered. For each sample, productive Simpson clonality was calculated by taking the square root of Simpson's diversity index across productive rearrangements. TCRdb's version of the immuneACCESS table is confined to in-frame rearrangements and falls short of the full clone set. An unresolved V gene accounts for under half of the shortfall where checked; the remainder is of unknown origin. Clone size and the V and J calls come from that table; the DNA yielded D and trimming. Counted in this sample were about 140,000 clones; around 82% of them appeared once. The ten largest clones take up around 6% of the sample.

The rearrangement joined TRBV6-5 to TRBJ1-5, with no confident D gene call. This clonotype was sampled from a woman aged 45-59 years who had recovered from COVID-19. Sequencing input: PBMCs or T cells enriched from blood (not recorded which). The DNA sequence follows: TGTGCCAGCAGTTACTCGTATAGCAATCAGCCCCAGCATTTT. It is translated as CASSYSYSNQPQHF.